Below are 11 T cell receptor beta chains sequenced from a single sample in a study of identical twins. TCRdb reprocessed the 5' RACE reads via MiXCR and lists one record per CDR3 protein. In the table there are hundreds of thousands of distinct CDR3 sequences, approximately 13% of which are singletons. The same sample was also used in a study of yellow fever vaccine responses in identical twins.

Specimen: CD8+ T cells sorted from blood. Every receptor here comes from a woman younger than 35 in good health.

The gene calls are TRBV20-1 and TRBJ2-1; the match to TRBD2 covers 7 bases. Germline-derived CDR1 and CDR2 are DFQATT and SNEGSKA (reference sequence). The V gene end was trimmed by 1 base and the J gene end by 6 bases; junction bases not matched to a gene: 6. The length of the CDR3 is 14 residues. The CDR3 nucleotides read TGCAGTGCTAGAGCGGGAGGAGAGACCAATGAGCAGTTCTTC. This codes for CSARAGGETNEQFF.

This clonotype occurred many times. The chain recombines TRBV12-3 or TRBV12-4 with TRBJ2-7; no clear D. V was clipped by 0 bases and J by 0 bases, with 6 bases between them. This CDR3 is 14 amino acids long. The DNA for the CDR3 is TGTGCCAGCAGTTTAGCTCACAGCTCCTACGAGCAGTACTTC. This encodes CASSLAHSSYEQYF.

The V and J genes are TRBV6-1 and TRBJ2-1; the D gene is possibly TRBD2 (6 bases). Trimming pared 9 bases from V and 5 bases from J, leaving 14 bases between. Germline assignment: CDR1 MNHNS and CDR2 SASEGT. The CDR3 has 13 amino acids. In DNA form, the CDR3 reads TGTGCCAGTCGGAGGGGCATCCACAATGAGCAGTTCTTC. It is translated as CASRRGIHNEQFF.

The rearrangement links TRBV13 to TRBJ1-1, with 7 bases fitting TRBD1. Per germline, CDR1 PRHDT and CDR2 FYEKMQ (reference sequence). The V segment lost 4 bases and the J segment 4 bases; nucleotides outside the gene matches: 3. The CDR3 runs 13 residues. CDR3 protein: CASSSRTGTEAFF. The CDR3 coding sequence is TGTGCCAGCAGCTCCAGGACAGGCACTGAAGCTTTCTTT.

This clonotype has only a few counts. V and J are TRBV12-3 or TRBV12-4 and TRBJ1-2, with D perhaps TRBD1 (5 bases). Trimming pared 1 base from V and 1 base from J, leaving 10 bases between. This CDR3 contains 15 residues. The CDR3 sequence is CASSLGQGDNYGYTF. CDR3 nucleotide sequence: TGTGCCAGCAGTTTAGGACAAGGGGATAACTATGGCTACACCTTC.

The chain uses TRBV12-3 or TRBV12-4 and TRBJ2-3, with 8 bases identical to TRBD2. After removal of 5 bases from V and 5 bases from J, the junction contained 6 bases not matched to a gene. The CDR3 is 14 amino acids. The CDR3 loop is CASSPGLAIDTQYF. As DNA, the CDR3 is TGTGCCAGCAGTCCTGGACTAGCCATAGATACGCAGTATTTT.

This clonotype came up a few times. One end of the junction fails to match germline, which may point to a read error. The gene calls are TRBV27 and TRBJ2-1, with TRBD2 identical over 9 bases. The V gene's germline CDR1 is MNHEY and CDR2 SMNVEV (reference sequence). This CDR3 has 15 residues. The CDR3 DNA sequence: TGTGCCACCAGTTACTCTAGCGGGGCATACAATGAGCAGTTCTTC. Translation: CATSYSSGAYNEQFF.

This clonotype was counted between two and nine times. The J gene is TRBJ2-3, the V gene TRBV7-9; D gene uncertain. This CDR3 spans 14 amino acids. From germline, CDR1 is SEHNR and CDR2 FQNEAQ (reference sequence). Trimming took off 5 bases at V and 1 base at J, with 10 bases between the two ends. The CDR3 loop reads CASSMATGTDTQYF. The CDR3 DNA reads TGTGCCAGCAGCATGGCGACTGGCACAGATACGCAGTATTTT.

This sequence joins TRBV9 and TRBJ2-7, with TRBD2 as a possible D gene (6 bases). CDR3 length: 14 amino acids. V was clipped by 0 bases and J by 3 bases, with 10 bases between them. Looked up from germline, CDR1 is SGDLS and CDR2 is YYNGEE. The CDR3 sequence: CASSVAGTGYEQYF. The CDR3 DNA is TGTGCCAGCAGCGTAGCCGGGACTGGCTACGAGCAGTACTTC.

The rearrangement uses TRBV7-8 and TRBJ2-1; tentatively, D is TRBD2 (5 bases). The CDR3 covers 13 residues. Germline CDR1 and CDR2: SGHVS and FQNEAQ. Deletions cut 5 bases from V and 10 bases from J, with 15 bases between. The CDR3 is CASSPLTSSEQFF. The CDR3 bases are TGTGCCAGCAGCCCCCTTACTAGTTCGGAGCAGTTCTTC.

This chain uses TRBV20-1 with TRBJ1-1; weak D call: TRBD1 (5 bases). The CDR3 spans 15 residues. V was shortened by 0 bases and J by 1 base, with 12 bases between the two germline ends. The germline gives CDR1 DFQATT, CDR2 SNEGSKA (reference sequence). CDR3 DNA sequence: TGCAGTGCTAGAGATCGGGAGAGGGGGAACACTGAAGCTTTCTTT. The encoded protein is CSARDRERGNTEAFF.